Reported below is one T cell receptor beta chain. Its cognate antigen has yet to be identified. Base qualities were left out, and no much larger clone turns up one base away. Every donor was a healthy Caucasian. The twin cohort consisted of three pairs of female monozygotic twins, all aged 18 to 29 years. Positive isolation kits from Invitrogen were used to isolate CD4+ and CD8+ T cell populations. V was cut back by 0 bases and J by 3 bases, leaving a gap of 15 bases between them. According to the germline V gene (reference sequence), CDR1 reads DFQATT and CDR2 reads SNEGSKA. The CDR3 runs 15 amino acids, cysteine and phenylalanine included. Left in the record is the CDR3 DNA by itself, 45 bases read in frame from the first base. The sample originates from a study of identical twins (dated by TCRdb to 2015 to 2016). For the study in its entirety: To test whether fetal clonotypes persist, this study deep-sequenced TCR alpha and beta repertoires from monozygotic twins, from unrelated adults of various ages, and from cord blood. Replicate twin experiments were performed at different times using different library preparation protocols to rule out contamination. The research as a whole found: A weaker excess of twin sharing was found in beta out-of-frame sequences because the signal-to-noise ratio was lowered by fewer shared sequences. Recombination models systematically underestimated out-of-frame TCR alpha sharing in monozygotic twins but agreed with sharing between unrelated individuals. Fewer insertions were carried by abundant cord blood beta clonotypes, a similar but weaker trend appeared in young adult naive repertoires, and no such trend appeared in memory repertoires. Compared with coincidental sharing between unrelated individuals, out-of-frame TCR alpha sequences shared between twins had an excess of sequences with low generation probability. Invariant T cells such as MAIT and iNKT could partly confound zero-insertion analyses, although diverse VJ usage argued against such confounding for most clonotypes. Because the same donors could not be followed over many years, the conclusions depended on cross-sectional statistical analysis.

Library preparation used 5' RACE. The sequencer listed for this sample is Illumina HiSeq 2000. Template switching added a universal primer binding site, and the final cDNA carried a unique molecular identifier that allowed TCR cDNA molecules to be counted accurately. Specific primers in the conserved constant-segment region were used to synthesize first-strand cDNA for TCR alpha and beta chains. To control for contamination, each cDNA library was double barcoded with a SMART-Mk sample barcode plus Illumina barcodes. TruSeq adapter sequences, together with Illumina sample barcodes, were added in two successive PCR steps. The Illumina HiSeq platform was used with custom primers to sequence TCR alpha and beta cDNA libraries. Per the authors' processing: MiGEC processed the raw reads to extract unique molecular identifiers, while MiXCR was used to determine the CDR3 positions. Recombination models were inferred per individual with the repgenHMM and IGoR tools using an EM algorithm. Shared clonotypes were analyzed with the tcR package in R, and sharing was normalized by the product of cloneset sizes. To study raw recombination free of thymic and clonal selection effects, out-of-frame nonproductive sequences were analyzed. TCRdb ran its own pipeline on the public reads, namely fastp trimming at Q25 and MiXCR clone calling, and kept in-frame beta chains. Every CDR3 protein is listed once, alongside the most common genes and DNA of its rows. The V and J calls reflect TCRdb's pipeline rather than the authors' work. The table for this sample lists around 500,000 distinct CDR3 sequences; 11% to 15% of them were counted only once. Roughly 0.5% of the sample lies in the top ten.

A further study also used this sample, focusing on yellow fever vaccine responses in identical twins. From that second study: The authors reported that the T cell response to vaccination in identical twins appeared partly convergent and partly personalized. In the study, vaccine-responding T cell clones were precisely tracked in identical twins.

This sequence was found in a woman under 30 in good health. Here the chain combines TRBV20-1 and TRBJ2-7; the D gene remains uncertain. Sequencing was carried out using CD4+ T cells sorted from blood. The CDR3 loop reads CSARDIRGGYYEQYF. The DNA reads as follows: TGCAGTGCTAGAGATATAAGAGGCGGTTACTACGAGCAGTACTTC.